Listed below are T cell receptor beta chains from one sample, sequenced in a study of cytomegalovirus exposure and HLA in healthy donors. Measured with immunoSEQ multiplex PCR; TCRdb has only the in-frame clones, and not every one. Of 150,000 to 200,000 clones listed, more than 70% are singletons. The sample consisted of PBMCs. These receptor sequences come from a man aged 40-50 years in good health and CMV-seropositive. Each CDR3 is given with its conserved first and last residue. A D gene is named only where the DNA matches it firmly. The size entry is marked missing in some rows and otherwise reads once, few, many or a size class.

V gene: TRBV7-2; J gene: TRBJ2-3; clone size: .; D gene: TRBD1; CDR3 DNA: TGTGCCAGCAGCTTCACAGGGGGCACAGATACGCAGTATTTT; CDR3 protein: CASSFTGGTDTQYF
V gene: TRBV7-9; J gene: TRBJ1-1; clone size: .; D gene: .; CDR3 DNA: TGTGCCAGCAGCTTATCCCGAGGCACTGAAGCTTTCTTT; CDR3 protein: CASSLSRGTEAFF
V gene: TRBV15; J gene: TRBJ1-2; clone size: .; D gene: .; CDR3 DNA: TGTGCCACCAGCAGAGATCGAAGGAGAGTCCGCTATGGCTACACCTTC; CDR3 protein: CATSRDRRRVRYGYTF
V gene: TRBV5-4; J gene: TRBJ2-5; clone size: .; D gene: TRBD2; CDR3 DNA: TGTGCCAGCAGCTCGGGACTAGCGGGAAACCGAGAGACCCAGTACTTC; CDR3 protein: CASSSGLAGNRETQYF
V gene: TRBV7-6; J gene: TRBJ2-3; clone size: .; D gene: TRBD1; CDR3 DNA: TGTGCCAGCAGCTCTCAAGACAGGGCATTCACAGATACGCAGTATTTT; CDR3 protein: CASSSQDRAFTDTQYF
V gene: TRBV30; J gene: TRBJ1-5; clone size: .; D gene: TRBD1; CDR3 DNA: TGTGCCTGGCAGGGGGGCAGCAATCAGCCCCAGCATTTT; CDR3 protein: CAWQGGSNQPQHF
V gene: TRBV7-9; J gene: TRBJ2-7; clone size: .; D gene: .; CDR3 DNA: TGTGCCAGCAGCTCGGGATCGACACTACGAGAGCAGTACTTC; CDR3 protein: CASSSGSTLREQYF
V gene: TRBV19; J gene: TRBJ1-2; clone size: .; D gene: .; CDR3 DNA: TGTGCCAGTAGTATGGGAGTCAGCGGACTCCCCTATGGCTACACCTTC; CDR3 protein: CASSMGVSGLPYGYTF
V gene: TRBV12-5; J gene: TRBJ2-6; clone size: .; D gene: .; CDR3 DNA: TGTGCTAGTCATTTCTCTGGGGCCAACGGCCTGACTTTC; CDR3 protein: CASHFSGANGLTF
V gene: TRBV4-3; J gene: TRBJ2-2; clone size: .; D gene: TRBD1; CDR3 DNA: TGCGCCAGCAGCCATTCCACAGGGGTGAACACCGGGGAGCTGTTTTTT; CDR3 protein: CASSHSTGVNTGELFF
V gene: TRBV10-3; J gene: TRBJ2-2; clone size: .; D gene: .; CDR3 DNA: TGTGCCACTAGACAGGACTTGAACACCGGGGAGCTGTTTTTT; CDR3 protein: CATRQDLNTGELFF
V gene: TRBV5-1; J gene: TRBJ2-3; clone size: .; D gene: .; CDR3 DNA: TGCGCCAGCAGGGGGCGGGGGCGGGTAGATACGCAGTATTTT; CDR3 protein: CASRGRGRVDTQYF
V gene: TRBV7-9; J gene: TRBJ2-3; clone size: .; D gene: .; CDR3 DNA: TGTGCCAGCAGCTTACCGGTAGGCAGCGGAGGGAGGGATACGCAGTATTTT; CDR3 protein: CASSLPVGSGGRDTQYF
V gene: TRBV4-3; J gene: TRBJ2-5; clone size: .; D gene: .; CDR3 DNA: TGCGCCAGCAGCCAAGATCTGCGGGACCAAGAGACCCAGTACTTC; CDR3 protein: CASSQDLRDQETQYF
V gene: TRBV7-9; J gene: TRBJ2-5; clone size: few; D gene: .; CDR3 DNA: TGTGCCAGCAGCTTAGGGGAGTACCAAGAGACCCAGTACTTC; CDR3 protein: CASSLGEYQETQYF
V gene: TRBV10-1; J gene: TRBJ2-2; clone size: few; D gene: TRBD1; CDR3 DNA: TGCGCCACCTCGGACAGGTCGAACACCGGGGAGCTGTTTTTT; CDR3 protein: CATSDRSNTGELFF
V gene: TRBV27; J gene: TRBJ1-4; clone size: once; D gene: .; CDR3 DNA: TGTGCCAGCAGTTTAAAGGGGCCAGGGGTGACTAATGAAAAACTGTTTTTT; CDR3 protein: CASSLKGPGVTNEKLFF
V gene: TRBV27; J gene: TRBJ1-1; clone size: .; D gene: TRBD1; CDR3 DNA: TGTGCCAGCAGCAACACGGACGTATTTGGGACAGTGAACACTGAAGCTTTCTTT; CDR3 protein: CASSNTDVFGTVNTEAFF
V gene: TRBV6-5; J gene: TRBJ1-2; clone size: .; D gene: TRBD1; CDR3 DNA: TGTGCCAGCGGAACGACAGGGAACTATGGCTACACCTTC; CDR3 protein: CASGTTGNYGYTF
V gene: TRBV25-1; J gene: TRBJ2-1; clone size: .; D gene: .; CDR3 DNA: TGTGCCAGCAGTGGGAGCATCCACAATGAGCAGTTCTTC; CDR3 protein: CASSGSIHNEQFF
V gene: TRBV6-6; J gene: TRBJ1-2; clone size: .; D gene: .; CDR3 DNA: TGTGCCAGCAGTTACTCACCAGGGATCGATGGCTACACCTTC; CDR3 protein: CASSYSPGIDGYTF
V gene: TRBV6-1; J gene: TRBJ2-7; clone size: .; D gene: .; CDR3 DNA: TGTGCCAGCGGGCAACAGGTTTACGAGCAGTACTTC; CDR3 protein: CASGQQVYEQYF
V gene: TRBV9; J gene: TRBJ1-2; clone size: .; D gene: TRBD1; CDR3 DNA: TGTGCCAGCAGCGCTTCTTCCGGGACAGGATCCTATGGCTACACCTTC; CDR3 protein: CASSASSGTGSYGYTF
V gene: TRBV11-2; J gene: TRBJ1-1; clone size: .; D gene: .; CDR3 DNA: TGTGCCAGCAGCGCCCAGAGGACTGAAGCTTTCTTT; CDR3 protein: CASSAQRTEAFF
V gene: TRBV7-9; J gene: TRBJ1-1; clone size: .; D gene: TRBD1; CDR3 DNA: TGTGCCAGCAGGGACACACAGGGGACGAACACTGAAGCTTTCTTT; CDR3 protein: CASRDTQGTNTEAFF
V gene: TRBV9; J gene: TRBJ2-1; clone size: .; D gene: .; CDR3 DNA: TGTGCCAGCAGCGTAGACGTAAGGAGCAGTGAGCAGTTCTTC; CDR3 protein: CASSVDVRSSEQFF
V gene: TRBV6-6; J gene: TRBJ2-7; clone size: .; D gene: .; CDR3 DNA: TGTGCCAGCAGTTACTCGACCCCGTTCTCGGGAGACGAGCAGTACTTC; CDR3 protein: CASSYSTPFSGDEQYF
V gene: TRBV13; J gene: TRBJ2-7; clone size: .; D gene: TRBD2; CDR3 DNA: TGTGCCAGCAGCCCTCCTAGCGGGAGCTCCTACGAGCAGTACTTC; CDR3 protein: CASSPPSGSSYEQYF
V gene: TRBV19; J gene: TRBJ2-7; clone size: few; D gene: .; CDR3 DNA: TGTGCCAGTAGTATCAAGGGGTACTACGAGCAGTACTTC; CDR3 protein: CASSIKGYYEQYF
V gene: TRBV19; J gene: TRBJ1-4; clone size: .; D gene: .; CDR3 DNA: TGTGCCAGTAGACGGGGGGCAACTAATGAAAAACTGTTTTTT; CDR3 protein: CASRRGATNEKLFF
V gene: TRBV5-1; J gene: TRBJ1-1; clone size: .; D gene: TRBD1; CDR3 DNA: TGCGCCAGCAGCTTGGGGATCGACAGGGTGAACACTGAAGCTTTCTTT; CDR3 protein: CASSLGIDRVNTEAFF
V gene: TRBV6-6; J gene: TRBJ1-3; clone size: few; D gene: .; CDR3 DNA: TGTGCCAGCACCGAGGTCGTTGGAAACACCATATATTTT; CDR3 protein: CASTEVVGNTIYF
V gene: TRBV7-9; J gene: TRBJ1-1; clone size: .; D gene: .; CDR3 DNA: TGTTCCAGCAGCTTAGCATGGGCAGCTGAAGCTTTCTTT; CDR3 protein: CSSSLAWAAEAFF
V gene: TRBV19; J gene: TRBJ2-7; clone size: once; D gene: .; CDR3 DNA: TGTGCCAGTAAACAGGGACACTCCTCCTACGAGCAGTACTTC; CDR3 protein: CASKQGHSSYEQYF
V gene: TRBV6-5; J gene: TRBJ2-7; clone size: .; D gene: .; CDR3 DNA: TGTGCCAGCAGCACAACCGGGACATCCTACGAGCAGTACTTC; CDR3 protein: CASSTTGTSYEQYF
V gene: TRBV25-1; J gene: TRBJ2-7; clone size: few; D gene: TRBD1; CDR3 DNA: TGTGCCAGCAGTTCCGGGACAGGGGCCTACGAGCAGTACTTC; CDR3 protein: CASSSGTGAYEQYF
V gene: TRBV10-3; J gene: TRBJ2-1; clone size: .; D gene: TRBD2; CDR3 DNA: TGTGCCATCAGCGGACTAGCGGGAGATAATGAGCAGTTCTTC; CDR3 protein: CAISGLAGDNEQFF
V gene: TRBV30; J gene: TRBJ2-5; clone size: .; D gene: TRBD1; CDR3 DNA: TGTGCCTGCAGTACGTCAGGGGGCCAAGAGACCCAGTACTTC; CDR3 protein: CACSTSGGQETQYF
V gene: TRBV11-2; J gene: TRBJ2-7; clone size: .; D gene: TRBD1; CDR3 DNA: TGTGCCAGCAGTTCAACCGGGACAGCTAACTACGAGCAGTACTTC; CDR3 protein: CASSSTGTANYEQYF
V gene: TRBV28; J gene: TRBJ1-4; clone size: .; D gene: .; CDR3 DNA: TGTGCCAGCAGTTTTGTCTCCGGGGTTGGAGAAAAACTGTTTTTT; CDR3 protein: CASSFVSGVGEKLFF
V gene: TRBV19; J gene: TRBJ1-1; clone size: .; D gene: .; CDR3 DNA: TGTGCCAGTGCTCCGACAGGAAGGAACACTGAAGCTTTCTTT; CDR3 protein: CASAPTGRNTEAFF
V gene: TRBV5-1; J gene: TRBJ1-1; clone size: .; D gene: .; CDR3 DNA: TGCGCCAGCAGCTTTCAACGGGAGAGCACTGAAGCTTTCTTT; CDR3 protein: CASSFQRESTEAFF
V gene: TRBV5-1; J gene: TRBJ2-2; clone size: .; D gene: TRBD2; CDR3 DNA: TGCGCCAGCAGCCTCTGGGGGGCGGGAGGGCCCGCCGGGGAGCTGTTTTTT; CDR3 protein: CASSLWGAGGPAGELFF
V gene: TRBV7-9; J gene: TRBJ2-7; clone size: .; D gene: TRBD2; CDR3 DNA: TGTTCCAGCAGCTTTCCTAGCGGGAGGTTAGAGGGATCCTACGAGCAGTACTTC; CDR3 protein: CSSSFPSGRLEGSYEQYF
V gene: TRBV16; J gene: TRBJ1-4; clone size: .; D gene: .; CDR3 DNA: TGTGCCAGCAGCCTCCTTGGGGGGGGACCAAATGAAAAACTGTTTTTT; CDR3 protein: CASSLLGGGPNEKLFF
V gene: TRBV7-2; J gene: TRBJ2-5; clone size: .; D gene: TRBD2; CDR3 DNA: TGTGCCAGCAGCTGGGGCGGGACTAGCTGGTCAGAGACCCAGTACTTC; CDR3 protein: CASSWGGTSWSETQYF
V gene: TRBV23-1; J gene: TRBJ2-7; clone size: .; D gene: .; CDR3 DNA: TGCGCCAGCTTTCCAGGGGGGCCTCCCTACGAGCAGTACTTC; CDR3 protein: CASFPGGPPYEQYF
V gene: TRBV25-1; J gene: TRBJ2-7; clone size: .; D gene: TRBD1; CDR3 DNA: TGTGCCAGCAGTGATCGTTCCCGGACAGGGGGAAGCTACGAGCAGTACTTC; CDR3 protein: CASSDRSRTGGSYEQYF